This TCR beta chain was retrieved from a study of OX40 agonist ivuxolimab in advanced cancers. Study-wide context: Patients received ivuxolimab, an intravenous treatment, every 2 weeks at 0.01 to 10 mg/kg. Those enrolled were about 82% male, with a mean age of approximately 60 years and ages from 23 to 79. Findings and limits, study-wide: Circulating CD4+ and CD8+ T cells showed clonal expansion by week 6 at 0.1 to 3.0 mg/kg.

Libraries were prepared by immunoSEQ multiplex PCR; TCRdb keeps only in-frame clonotypes and omits some of them. The repertoire holds about 45,000 clones, with 89% as singletons. As to this clone: The antigen is undetermined.

The germline V gene has CDR1 SGHAT and CDR2 FQNNGV. The CDR3 loop spans 13 amino acids. The V gene lost 6 bases and the J gene lost 5 bases, with 11 bases spanning the gap. V is TRBV11-2 and J is TRBJ1-5; a weak D match, TRBD1 (6 bases). The sequencing used CD4+ or CD8+ T cells sorted from blood, collected in a trial of the OX40 agonist ivuxolimab. The source of this sequence is an adult with an advanced solid tumor such as melanoma, head and neck, liver or kidney cancer. Here the CDR3 DNA reads TGTGCCAGCAGTGGACAGAACCATCAGCCCCAGCATTTT. Translation: CASSGQNHQPQHF.